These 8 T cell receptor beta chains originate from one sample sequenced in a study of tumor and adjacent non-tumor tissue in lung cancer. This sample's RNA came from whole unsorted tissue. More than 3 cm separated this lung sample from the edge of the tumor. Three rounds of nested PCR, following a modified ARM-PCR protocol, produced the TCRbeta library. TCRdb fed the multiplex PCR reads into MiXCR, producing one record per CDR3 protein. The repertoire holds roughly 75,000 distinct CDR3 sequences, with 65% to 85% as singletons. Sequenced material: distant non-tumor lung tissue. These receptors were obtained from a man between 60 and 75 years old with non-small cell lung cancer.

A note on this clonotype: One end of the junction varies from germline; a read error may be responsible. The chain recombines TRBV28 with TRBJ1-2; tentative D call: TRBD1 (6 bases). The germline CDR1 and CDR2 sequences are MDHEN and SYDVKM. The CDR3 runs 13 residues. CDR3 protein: CASSPQGHYDYTF. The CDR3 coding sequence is TGTGCCAGCAGTCCACAGGGACACTATGACTACACCTTC.

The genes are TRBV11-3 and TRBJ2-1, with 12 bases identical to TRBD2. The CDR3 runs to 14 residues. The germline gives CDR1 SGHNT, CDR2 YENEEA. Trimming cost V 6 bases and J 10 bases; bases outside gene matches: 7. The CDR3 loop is CASRWTSGANEQFF. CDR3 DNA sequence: TGTGCCAGCAGATGGACTAGCGGGGCGAACGAGCAGTTCTTC.

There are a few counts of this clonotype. CDR3 DNA: TGTGCCAGCAGCCCTCGGGCGGCGGGCACCGGGGAGCTGTTTTTT. Protein: CASSPRAAGTGELFF. J is TRBJ2-2 and V is TRBV7-9; TRBD2 might be the D (5 bases). Germline V gene sequence: CDR1 SEHNR, CDR2 FQNEAQ (reference sequence). The CDR3 runs to 15 residues. Trimming shortened V by 5 bases and J by 4 bases, and 14 bases separated the two germline ends.

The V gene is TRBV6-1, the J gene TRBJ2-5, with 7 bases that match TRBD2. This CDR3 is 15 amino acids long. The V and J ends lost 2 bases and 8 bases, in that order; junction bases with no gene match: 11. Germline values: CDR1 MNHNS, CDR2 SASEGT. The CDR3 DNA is TGTGCCAGCAGTGAACAAACTAGCGTGGGTAAAACCCAGTACTTC. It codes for CASSEQTSVGKTQYF.

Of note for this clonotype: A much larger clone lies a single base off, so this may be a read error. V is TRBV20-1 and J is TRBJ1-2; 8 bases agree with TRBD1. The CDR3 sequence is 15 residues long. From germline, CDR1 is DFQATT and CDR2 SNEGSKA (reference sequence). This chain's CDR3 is CSSRWGRGPGEGYTF. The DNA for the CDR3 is TGCAGTTCTAGATGGGGCAGGGGGCCTGGGGAGGGCTACACCTTC.

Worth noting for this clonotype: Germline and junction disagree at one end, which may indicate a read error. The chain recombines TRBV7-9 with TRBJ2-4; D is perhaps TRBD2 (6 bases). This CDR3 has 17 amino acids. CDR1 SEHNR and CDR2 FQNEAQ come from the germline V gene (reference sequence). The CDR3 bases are TGTGTCAGCAGCTTCGGGGCTGGCGGGGACCGGAAAACTATTCAGTACTTC. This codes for CVSSFGAGGDRKTIQYF.

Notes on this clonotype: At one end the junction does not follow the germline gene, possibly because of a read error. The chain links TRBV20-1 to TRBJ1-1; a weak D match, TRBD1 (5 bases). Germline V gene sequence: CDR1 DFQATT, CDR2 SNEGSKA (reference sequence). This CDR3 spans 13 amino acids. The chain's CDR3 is CSALGRVNTEASF. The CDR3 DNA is TGCAGTGCGTTGGGACGGGTGAATACTGAAGCTTCCTTT.

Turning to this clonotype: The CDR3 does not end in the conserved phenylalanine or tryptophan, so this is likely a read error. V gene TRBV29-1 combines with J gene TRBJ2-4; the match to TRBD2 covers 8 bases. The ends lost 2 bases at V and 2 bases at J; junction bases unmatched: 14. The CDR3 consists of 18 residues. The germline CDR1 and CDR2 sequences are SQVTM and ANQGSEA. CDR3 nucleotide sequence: TGCAGCGTTGAACACCCGGAGGGGGGCGGGGGGACCAAAAACATTCAGTACTTA. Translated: CSVEHPEGGGGTKNIQYL.